This is a list of T cell receptor beta chains from one sample in a study of blood T cell repertoires in COVID-19. Profiled with immunoSEQ multiplex PCR; TCRdb holds only in-frame clones, not every one. The sample holds about 200,000 clones, approximately 85% seen once. The sample taken for sequencing was peripheral blood. The receptors were sampled from a woman older than 75 with acute or convalescent COVID-19. Both conserved end residues are part of each CDR3. The D gene is left open where the match is weak. Clone size is shown for a subset of rows, as once, few, many or a class of expanded clone.

>.|.|TRBV6-1|TRBJ2-7
CASSERRAGYEQYF
TGTGCCAGCAGTGAAAGGAGGGCGGGGTACGAGCAGTACTTC
>.|.|TRBV6-5|TRBJ1-1
CASSYQGEAFF
TGTGCCAGCAGTTATCAGGGGGAAGCTTTCTTT
>.|.|TRBV7-2|TRBJ1-5
CASSLRGRGQPQHF
TGTGCCAGCAGCTTACGGGGTAGAGGACAGCCCCAGCATTTT
>TRBD2|.|TRBV5-1|TRBJ2-1
CASSTGTSGPNRQFF
TGCGCCAGCAGCACCGGGACTAGCGGGCCCAACCGACAGTTCTTC
>.|.|TRBV4-3|TRBJ2-7
CASSPGGSSYEQYF
TGCGCCAGCAGCCCCGGAGGGTCCTCCTACGAGCAGTACTTC
>.|.|TRBV4-3|TRBJ2-2
CASSQGQLAVGSGELFF
TGCGCCAGCAGCCAAGGTCAACTAGCAGTTGGTTCCGGGGAGCTGTTTTTT
>.|few|TRBV6-5|TRBJ2-3
CASSWAGITDTQYF
TGTGCCAGCAGTTGGGCAGGGATCACAGATACGCAGTATTTT
>.|.|TRBV29-1|TRBJ1-2
CSVEGGGVSYGYTF
TGCAGCGTTGAAGGGGGGGGCGTCAGCTATGGCTACACCTTC
>TRBD2|.|TRBV5-1|TRBJ2-3
CASSSGTSGDTQYF
TGCGCCAGCAGCTCTGGGACTAGCGGAGATACGCAGTATTTT
>.|.|TRBV5-1|TRBJ1-1
CASSFLPPGPAGGTEAFF
TGCGCCAGCAGCTTCCTCCCCCCGGGCCCCGCGGGGGGCACTGAAGCTTTCTTT
>.|.|TRBV4-3|TRBJ1-1
CASSQDRGNTEAFF
TGCGCCAGCAGCCAAGATCGGGGGAACACTGAAGCTTTCTTT
>.|once|TRBV2|TRBJ2-7
CASSGSVAGPHEQYF
TGTGCCAGCAGCGGCTCGGTGGCAGGGCCGCACGAGCAGTACTTC
>.|.|TRBV10-3|TRBJ1-5
CASEQGGEDQPQHF
TGTGCCAGCGAGCAGGGCGGTGAAGACCAGCCCCAGCATTTT
>TRBD2|.|TRBV5-4|TRBJ2-5
CASSLKLAGEETQYF
TGTGCCAGCAGCTTGAAACTAGCGGGAGAAGAGACCCAGTACTTC
>TRBD2|.|TRBV19|TRBJ2-7
CASSMRTSGSYSTTYEQYF
TGTGCCAGTAGTATGAGGACTAGCGGGAGTTATTCCACTACCTACGAGCAGTACTTC
>.|.|TRBV7-2|TRBJ1-4
CASSLGRSNEKLFF
TGTGCCAGCAGCTTAGGACGGAGTAATGAAAAACTGTTTTTT